This T cell receptor beta chain was recorded in a study of post-analysis software for immune sequencing data. The wider study: Several disease courses (relapsing-remitting, secondary progressive and progressive-relapsing) of multiple sclerosis were included. Study conclusions and caveats: A significant reduction in normalized Chao1 diversity was observed in multiple sclerosis patients versus controls. Five TRBV segments, including TRBV5-6, TRBV5-1 and TRBV20-1, were more frequent in patients than controls. Strong co-clustering by F measure was evident for samples that had been prepared in the same batch.

Prepared libraries of TCR beta cDNA carried unique molecular identifiers. T cells numbering about 0.85 to 10 million yielded cDNA molecules that totaled about 500,000. TCRdb re-called the PCR reads with MiXCR, one entry per CDR3 protein. The data show some 700,000 distinct CDR3 sequences, with 59% seen just once and around 11% held by the top ten. As concerns this clonotype: Its antigen is undetermined.

This CDR3 has 14 amino acids. Germline values: CDR1 SGHTA, CDR2 FQGNSA. Trimming took 6 bases from V and 1 from J, leaving 12 bases between them. Sequencing was carried out using blood. The clonotype was recovered from a girl aged 2 to 10 with multiple sclerosis. The chain joins TRBV7-2 to TRBJ2-5; D is possibly TRBD1 or TRBD2 (5 bases each). CDR3 region: CASRIPGRQETQYF. The CDR3 DNA reads TGTGCCAGCAGGATTCCGGGACGCCAAGAGACCCAGTACTTC.